This T cell receptor beta chain was captured in a study of cytotoxic CD8 clonotypes in ibrutinib-treated CLL. Study-wide background: Response sampling took place at median 12 months of treatment, range 6 to 36. General study findings and limits: Sustained-remission patients were sampled at different times than progressing patients were. A rise in clonality was seen at ibrutinib response, and a fall back toward baseline was seen at progression.

The data were produced by immunoSEQ multiplex PCR, yet TCRdb's version contains in-frame clones alone and is incomplete. The data contain some 200,000 clones, about 72% of them seen just once; the ten biggest clones take up over 10%. Turning to this clone: The antigen is not known.

Germline loops: CDR1 MDHEN, CDR2 SYDVKM. The CDR3 spans 14 residues. The junction had 4 bases not matched to a gene; V was cut back by 3 bases and J by 3 bases. This clonotype was sampled from a human donor with chronic lymphocytic leukemia. V gene TRBV28 combines with J gene TRBJ2-5; 7 positions agree with TRBD2. Sequenced here: PBMCs, sampled after 24 months of ibrutinib treatment. The CDR3 sequence is CASSFLLAEETQYF. In nucleotides, the CDR3 is TGTGCCAGCAGTTTCCTCCTAGCGGAAGAGACCCAGTACTTC.